The clone carrying this T cell receptor (beta chain) was found a few times. This entry belongs to a study of human T cells and chemical hapten exposure. Study information: Mainly, slight library volume differences in the pool made TCR yields vary.

TCRdb recomputed calls from the RACE reads with MiXCR, one row per CDR3 protein. The table shows about 190,000 distinct CDR3 sequences, with approximately 24% occurring only once. Losses at the gene ends were 5 bases for V and 5 bases for J; bases not matched to a gene: 8. Germline lookup yields CDR1 MNHEY and CDR2 SVGEGT. This CDR3 is built from 15 residues. Time point described: patch test 3, about 24 weeks after DPC sensitization. Treatment indicated: therapeutic diphenylcyclopropenone sensitization with weekly scalp DPC. Whole blood that had not been fractionated was the source of extracted total RNA.

This sequence joins TRBV6-2 or TRBV6-3 and TRBJ2-5; 10 nucleotides align to TRBD2. The TCR comes from a woman aged 40 to 50 with alopecia areata. Some clones in this sample may be carry-over from other donors' samples. Sequences were derived from whole blood, sampled in connection with sensitization to the hapten diphenylcyclopropenone (DPC). DNA of the CDR3: TGTGCCAGCAGTCGAGCGGGAGGGCCCCGGGAGACCCAGTACTTC. Amino acids: CASSRAGGPRETQYF.